One sample yielded the 10 T cell receptor beta chains listed below, sequenced in a study of blood T cell repertoires in COVID-19 (dated by TCRdb to the early 2020s). The library was obtained by the immunoSEQ multiplex PCR assay. TCRdb took over this immuneACCESS table, retaining in-frame rearrangements with V and J assigned. Such tables are incomplete; in checked studies, under half of the missing clones stem from an unresolved V gene, and the remainder is unexplained. In this sample the table shows 100,000 to 140,000 clones, around 88% of which occur a single time. Together, the top ten hold about 6.8% of the sample. Sequenced sample: peripheral blood. Receptors were obtained from a man aged 45-60 years with active or convalescent COVID-19.

This clone was counted once. The chain joins TRBV6-5 to TRBJ2-2; 8 nucleotides match TRBD2. Trimming cost V 2 bases and J 4 bases; bases outside gene matches: 3. The germline CDR1 and CDR2 sequences are MNHEY and SVGAGI. CDR3 length: 15 residues. Written as DNA, the CDR3 is TGTGCCAGCAGTTACCAAGCGGGAGTCACCGGGGAGCTGTTTTTT. This codes for CASSYQAGVTGELFF.

A single count supports this clone. V gene TRBV20-1 combines with J gene TRBJ1-2; TRBD1 might be the D (6 bases). Germline V gives CDR1 DFQATT, CDR2 SNEGSKA (reference sequence). Trimming shortened V by 5 bases and J by 0 bases, and 10 bases separated the two germline ends. The CDR3 has 13 residues. The CDR3 DNA sequence: TGCAGTGCTGGTGGACAGACTAACTATGGCTACACCTTC. This sequence encodes CSAGGQTNYGYTF.

The V and J genes are TRBV5-1 and TRBJ1-1, with 8 nucleotides matching TRBD1. The V gene's germline CDR1 is SGHRS and CDR2 YFSETQ. The CDR3 runs to 16 residues. V was pared by 0 bases and J by 3 bases, with 7 bases of the junction left unmatched. CDR3 amino acids: CASSLDTDRVDTEAFF. In DNA form, the CDR3 reads TGCGCCAGCAGCTTGGATACGGACAGGGTCGACACTGAAGCTTTCTTT.

The V gene is TRBV6-6, the J gene TRBJ1-2; tentatively, D is TRBD1 (6 bases). Trimming left V 8 bases short and J 2 bases short, with 18 bases between. Germline CDR1 MNHNY, CDR2 SVGAGI (reference sequence). The CDR3 is made up of 15 amino acids. The CDR3 here is CASQGLVRANYGYTF. The CDR3 nucleotides are TGTGCCAGCCAGGGGTTAGTCAGGGCCAACTATGGCTACACCTTC.

The J gene is TRBJ2-3, the V gene TRBV10-3; 11 bases fit TRBD2. CDR1 is ENHRY, CDR2 SYGVKD, per germline. There are 15 residues in the CDR3. V shed 5 bases and J 2 bases; nucleotides not matched to a gene: 3. CDR3 sequence (DNA): TGTGCCATCAGTCTAGCGGGAGGAACCACAGATACGCAGTATTTT. This gives the protein CAISLAGGTTDTQYF.

This clone turned up a few times. The rearrangement links TRBV5-8 to TRBJ1-1; D is ambiguous. V lost 4 bases to trimming and J lost 0 bases, with 13 bases between them. Per the germline V gene, CDR1 is SGHTS and CDR2 is YDEGEE. CDR3 length equals 15 residues. Written as DNA, the CDR3 is TGTGCCAGCAGCCCCCACGGTTTTTTGAACACTGAAGCTTTCTTT. Its translation is CASSPHGFLNTEAFF.

The gene calls are TRBV4-3 and TRBJ2-6, with D possibly being TRBD1 (5 bases). The germline CDR1 and CDR2 sequences are LGHNA and YSLEER. The CDR3 sequence is 16 residues long. V gave up 0 bases and J gave up 4 bases, with 10 bases separating them. The CDR3: CASSQDKGAGANVLTF. Written as DNA, the CDR3 is TGCGCCAGCAGCCAAGATAAAGGGGCCGGGGCCAACGTCCTGACTTTC.

V is TRBV25-1 and J is TRBJ2-3; D not certain. The CDR3 is 14 amino acids. V was trimmed by 1 base and J by 4 bases, leaving 9 bases between them. The germline CDR1 and CDR2 sequences are MGHDK and SYGVNS. CDR3: CASSEFGVPDTQYF. CDR3 coding DNA: TGTGCCAGCAGTGAATTCGGAGTCCCAGATACGCAGTATTTT.

The V and J genes are TRBV7-2 and TRBJ2-1; 8 nucleotides match TRBD1. Germline V gives CDR1 SGHTA, CDR2 FQGNSA. There are 15 residues in the CDR3. With V trimmed by 1 base and J by 9 bases, 8 bases remained unmatched. The DNA for the CDR3 is TGTGCCAGCAGCTTAGGGGGGACAGGTAGAGGTGAGCAGTTCTTC. Translation gives CASSLGGTGRGEQFF.

The CDR3 DNA is TGTGCCAGCAGCTTCTCAAGGGCGGGAGGGTCCTACAATGAGCAGTTCTTC. Encoded protein: CASSFSRAGGSYNEQFF. The V and J genes are TRBV11-2 and TRBJ2-1; the match to TRBD2 covers 9 bases. Looked up from germline, CDR1 is SGHAT and CDR2 is FQNNGV. This CDR3 has 17 amino acids. The J segment lost 1 base and the V segment lost 3 bases, leaving 7 bases of the junction unmatched.